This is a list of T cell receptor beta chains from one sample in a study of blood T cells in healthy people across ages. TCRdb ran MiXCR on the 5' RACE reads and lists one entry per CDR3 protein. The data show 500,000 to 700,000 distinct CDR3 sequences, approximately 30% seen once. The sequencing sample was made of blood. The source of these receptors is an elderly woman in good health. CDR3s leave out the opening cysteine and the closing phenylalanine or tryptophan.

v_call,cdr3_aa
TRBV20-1,SARPTTGTDYGYT
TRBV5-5,ASSPGTLEAF
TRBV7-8,ASSKDRGVGEQY
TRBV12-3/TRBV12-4,ASSFAERGLLLAKNIQY
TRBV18,AGSPPGGDTQY
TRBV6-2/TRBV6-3,VSTPGANYGYT
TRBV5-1,ASSYDVANSPLH
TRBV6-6,ASSRQGNNQPQH
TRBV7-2,ASSQANGQTQY
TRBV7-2,ASSSTPRGRMNTEAF
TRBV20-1,SALLTGRSETQY
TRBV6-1,ASEASGGGADTQY
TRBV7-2,ASSLLGGAVQPQH
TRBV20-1,SASRGLGGYEQY
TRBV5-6,ASSLLEDRDGEKLF
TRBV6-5,ASSLAWTVNEQF
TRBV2,ASSEAQGNGYT
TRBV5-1,ASSWTGDNEQF
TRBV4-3,ASSQDTGGISYEQY
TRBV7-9,ASSFGQVATNEKRF
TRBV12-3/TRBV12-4,ASSPSGTPLNEQF
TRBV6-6,ASSYAGTERY
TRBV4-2,ASSQDWRGVNEQF